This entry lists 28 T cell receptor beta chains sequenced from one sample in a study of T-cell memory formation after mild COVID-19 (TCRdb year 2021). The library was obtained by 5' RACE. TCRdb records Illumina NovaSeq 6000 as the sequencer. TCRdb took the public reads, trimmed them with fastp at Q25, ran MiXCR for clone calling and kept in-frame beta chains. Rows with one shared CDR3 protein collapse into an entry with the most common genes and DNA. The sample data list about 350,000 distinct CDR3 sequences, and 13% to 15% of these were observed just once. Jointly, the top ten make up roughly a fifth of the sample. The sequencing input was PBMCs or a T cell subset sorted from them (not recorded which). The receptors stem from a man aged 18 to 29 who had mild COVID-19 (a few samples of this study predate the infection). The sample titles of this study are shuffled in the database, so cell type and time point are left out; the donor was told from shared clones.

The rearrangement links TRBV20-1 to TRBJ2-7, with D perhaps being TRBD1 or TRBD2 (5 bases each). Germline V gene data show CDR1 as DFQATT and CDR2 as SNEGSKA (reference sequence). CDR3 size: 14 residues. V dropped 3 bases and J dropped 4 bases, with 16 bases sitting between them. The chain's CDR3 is CSASPGTGYYEQYF. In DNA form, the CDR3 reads TGCAGTGCTAGCCCCGGGACGGGATATTACGAGCAGTACTTC.

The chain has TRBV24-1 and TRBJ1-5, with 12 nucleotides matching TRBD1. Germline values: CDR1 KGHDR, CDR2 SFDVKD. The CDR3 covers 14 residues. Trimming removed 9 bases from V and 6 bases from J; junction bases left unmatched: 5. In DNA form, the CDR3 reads TGTGCCACCCAGGGACAGGGGGCCAGTCAGCCCCAGCATTTT. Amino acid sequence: CATQGQGASQPQHF.

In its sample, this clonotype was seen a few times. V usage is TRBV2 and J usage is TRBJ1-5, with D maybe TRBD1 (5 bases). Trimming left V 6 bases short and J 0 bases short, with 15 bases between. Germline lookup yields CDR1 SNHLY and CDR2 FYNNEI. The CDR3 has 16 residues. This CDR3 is CASSSAVGGSNQPQHF. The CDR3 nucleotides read TGTGCCAGCAGCTCAGCCGTGGGGGGTAGCAATCAGCCCCAGCATTTT. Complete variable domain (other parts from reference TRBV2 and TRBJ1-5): EPEVTQTPSHQVTQMGQEVILRCVPISNHLYFYWYRQILGQKVEFLVSFYNNEISEKSEIFDDQFSVERPDGSNFTLKIRSTKLEDSAMYFCASSSAVGGSNQPQHFGDGTRLSIL.

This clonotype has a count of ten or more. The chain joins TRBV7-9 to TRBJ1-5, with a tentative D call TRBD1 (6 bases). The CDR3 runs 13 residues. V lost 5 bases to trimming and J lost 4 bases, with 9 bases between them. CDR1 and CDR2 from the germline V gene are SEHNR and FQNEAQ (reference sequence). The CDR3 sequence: CASSGDRNQPQHF. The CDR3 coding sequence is TGTGCCAGCAGCGGCGACAGGAATCAGCCCCAGCATTTT.

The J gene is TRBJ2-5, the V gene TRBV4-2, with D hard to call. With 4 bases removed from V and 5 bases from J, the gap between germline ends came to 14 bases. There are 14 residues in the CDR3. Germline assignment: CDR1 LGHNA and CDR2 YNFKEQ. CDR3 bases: TGTGCCAGCAGCCTATCACCCACTATGGAGACCCAGTACTTC. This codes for CASSLSPTMETQYF.

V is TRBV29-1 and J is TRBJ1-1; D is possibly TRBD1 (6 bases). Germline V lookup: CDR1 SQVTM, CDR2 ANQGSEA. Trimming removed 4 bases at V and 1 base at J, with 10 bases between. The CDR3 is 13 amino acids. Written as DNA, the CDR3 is TGCAGCGTTGGTTTACAGGGGAACACTGAAGCTTTCTTT. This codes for CSVGLQGNTEAFF.

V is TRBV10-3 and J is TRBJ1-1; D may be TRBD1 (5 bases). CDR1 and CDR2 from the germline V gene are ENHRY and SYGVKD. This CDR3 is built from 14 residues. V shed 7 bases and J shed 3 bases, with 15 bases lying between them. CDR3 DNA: TGTGCCATCAAACGGGGGGGTGATGACACTGAAGCTTTCTTT. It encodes CAIKRGGDDTEAFF.

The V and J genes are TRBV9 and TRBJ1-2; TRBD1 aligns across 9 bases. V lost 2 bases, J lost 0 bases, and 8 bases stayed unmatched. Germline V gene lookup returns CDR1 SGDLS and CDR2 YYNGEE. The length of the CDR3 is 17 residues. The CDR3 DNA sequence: TGTGCCAGCAGCGTTACAGGGGGCCTAAGAGCTAACTATGGCTACACCTTC. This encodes CASSVTGGLRANYGYTF.

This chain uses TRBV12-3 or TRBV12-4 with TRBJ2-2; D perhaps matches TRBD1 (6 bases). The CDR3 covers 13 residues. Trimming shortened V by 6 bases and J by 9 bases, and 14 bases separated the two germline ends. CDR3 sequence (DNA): TGTGCCAGCAGGGGGAACAGGGTTCGGGAGCTGTTTTTT. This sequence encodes CASRGNRVRELFF.

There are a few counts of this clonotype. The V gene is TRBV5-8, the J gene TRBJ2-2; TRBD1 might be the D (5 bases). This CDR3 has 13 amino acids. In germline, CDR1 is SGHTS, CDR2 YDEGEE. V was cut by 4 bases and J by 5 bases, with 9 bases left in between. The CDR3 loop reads CASSRQLTGELFF. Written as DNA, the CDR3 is TGTGCCAGCAGCCGACAGTTAACCGGGGAGCTGTTTTTT. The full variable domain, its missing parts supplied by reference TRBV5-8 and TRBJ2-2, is EAGVTQSPTHLIKTRGQQATLRCSPISGHTSVYWYQQALGLGLQFLLWYDEGEERNRGNFPPRFSGRQFPNYSSELNVNALELEDSALYLCASSRQLTGELFFGEGSRLTVL.

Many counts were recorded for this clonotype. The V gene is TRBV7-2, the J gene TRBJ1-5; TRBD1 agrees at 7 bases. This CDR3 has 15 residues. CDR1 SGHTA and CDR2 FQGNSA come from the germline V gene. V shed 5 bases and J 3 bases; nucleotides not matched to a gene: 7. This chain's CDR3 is CASSLWTGLNQPQHF. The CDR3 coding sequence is TGTGCCAGCAGCCTATGGACAGGACTCAATCAGCCCCAGCATTTT.

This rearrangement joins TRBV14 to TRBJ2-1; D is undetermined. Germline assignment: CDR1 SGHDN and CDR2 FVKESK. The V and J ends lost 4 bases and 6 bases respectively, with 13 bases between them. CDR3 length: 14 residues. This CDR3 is CASSLIYGPNEQFF. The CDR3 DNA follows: TGTGCCAGCAGCCTAATATACGGACCCAATGAGCAGTTCTTC.

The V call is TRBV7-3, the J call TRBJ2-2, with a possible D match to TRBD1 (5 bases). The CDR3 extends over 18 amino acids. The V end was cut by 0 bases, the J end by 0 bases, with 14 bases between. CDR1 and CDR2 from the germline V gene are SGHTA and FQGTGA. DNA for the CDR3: TGTGCCAGCAGCTTAACCACGGCAGGGCGGCCGAACACCGGGGAGCTGTTTTTT. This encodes CASSLTTAGRPNTGELFF.

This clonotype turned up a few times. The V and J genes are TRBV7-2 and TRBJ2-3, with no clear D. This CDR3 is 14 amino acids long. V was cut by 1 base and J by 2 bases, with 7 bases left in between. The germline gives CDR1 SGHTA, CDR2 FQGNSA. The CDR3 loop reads CASSLDGFTDTQYF. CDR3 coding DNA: TGTGCCAGCAGCTTAGACGGGTTCACAGATACGCAGTATTTT.

The CDR3 DNA reads as TGTGCCAGCAGCTTGAGCGGGGGAGGGGGAGATACGCAGTATTTT. Its protein product is CASSLSGGGGDTQYF. The chain uses TRBV7-2 and TRBJ2-3; TRBD2 matches at 8 bases. The CDR3 totals 15 residues. Germline CDR1 SGHTA, CDR2 FQGNSA. J was trimmed by 5 bases and V by 3 bases; bases with no gene match: 7.

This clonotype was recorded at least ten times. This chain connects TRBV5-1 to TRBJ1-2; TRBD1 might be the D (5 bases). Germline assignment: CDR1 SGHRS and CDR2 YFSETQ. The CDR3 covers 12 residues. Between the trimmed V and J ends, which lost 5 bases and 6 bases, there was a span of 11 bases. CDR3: CASRPRDDGYTF. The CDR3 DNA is TGCGCCAGCAGGCCCAGGGACGATGGCTACACCTTC. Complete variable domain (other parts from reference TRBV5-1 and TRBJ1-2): KAGVTQTPRYLIKTRGQQVTLSCSPISGHRSVSWYQQTPGQGLQFLFEYFSETQRNKGNFPGRFSGRQFSNSRSEMNVSTLELGDSALYLCASRPRDDGYTFGSGTRLTVV.

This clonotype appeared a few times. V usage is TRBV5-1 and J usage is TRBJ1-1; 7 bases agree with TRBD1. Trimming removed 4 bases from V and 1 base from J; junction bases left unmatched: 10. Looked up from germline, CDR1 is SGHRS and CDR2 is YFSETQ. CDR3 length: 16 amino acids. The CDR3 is CASSRGPGTENTEAFF. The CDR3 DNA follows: TGCGCCAGCAGCCGGGGCCCCGGGACAGAGAACACTGAAGCTTTCTTT.

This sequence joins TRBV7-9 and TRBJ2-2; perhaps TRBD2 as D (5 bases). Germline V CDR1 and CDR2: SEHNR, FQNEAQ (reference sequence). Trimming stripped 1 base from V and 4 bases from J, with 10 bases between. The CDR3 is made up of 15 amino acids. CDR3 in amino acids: CASSLEGGPTGELFF. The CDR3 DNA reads TGTGCCAGCAGCTTAGAGGGCGGGCCCACCGGGGAGCTGTTTTTT.

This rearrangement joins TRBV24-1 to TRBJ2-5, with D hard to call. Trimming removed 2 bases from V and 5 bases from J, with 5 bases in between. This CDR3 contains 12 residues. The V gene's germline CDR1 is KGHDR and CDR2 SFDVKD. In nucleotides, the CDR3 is TGTGCCACCAGTGATTCGGAGGAGACCCAGTACTTC. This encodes CATSDSEETQYF.

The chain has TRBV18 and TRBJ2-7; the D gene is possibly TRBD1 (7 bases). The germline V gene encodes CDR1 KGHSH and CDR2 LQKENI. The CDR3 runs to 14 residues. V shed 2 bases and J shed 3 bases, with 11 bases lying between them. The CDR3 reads CASSPAGGNYEQYF. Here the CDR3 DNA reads TGTGCCAGCTCACCAGCAGGGGGGAACTACGAGCAGTACTTC.

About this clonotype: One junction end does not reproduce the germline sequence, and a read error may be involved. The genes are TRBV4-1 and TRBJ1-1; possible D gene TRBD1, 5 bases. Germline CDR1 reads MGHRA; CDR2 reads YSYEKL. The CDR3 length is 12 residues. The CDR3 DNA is TGCGCCAGCAGCCAAGTAATGGCAGGGCGGGTCTTT. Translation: CASSQVMAGRVF.

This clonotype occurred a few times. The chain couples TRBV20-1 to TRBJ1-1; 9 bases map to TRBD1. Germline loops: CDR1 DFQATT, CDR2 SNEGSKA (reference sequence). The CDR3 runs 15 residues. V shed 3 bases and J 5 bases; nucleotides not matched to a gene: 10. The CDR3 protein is CSAREPTGGKTEAFF. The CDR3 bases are TGCAGTGCTAGGGAACCGACAGGGGGAAAAACTGAAGCTTTCTTT.

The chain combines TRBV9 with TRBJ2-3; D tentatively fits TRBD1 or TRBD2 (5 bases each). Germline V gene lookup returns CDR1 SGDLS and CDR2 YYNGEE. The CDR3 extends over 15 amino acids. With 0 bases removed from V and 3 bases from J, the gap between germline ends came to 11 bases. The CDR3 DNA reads TGTGCCAGCAGCGTAGATGTGGGACCGACAGATACGCAGTATTTT. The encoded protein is CASSVDVGPTDTQYF. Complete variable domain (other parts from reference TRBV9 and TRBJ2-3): DSGVTQTPKHLITATGQRVTLRCSPRSGDLSVYWYQQSLDQGLQFLIQYYNGEERAKGNILERFSAQQFPDLHSELNLSSLELGDSALYFCASSVDVGPTDTQYFGPGTRLTVL.

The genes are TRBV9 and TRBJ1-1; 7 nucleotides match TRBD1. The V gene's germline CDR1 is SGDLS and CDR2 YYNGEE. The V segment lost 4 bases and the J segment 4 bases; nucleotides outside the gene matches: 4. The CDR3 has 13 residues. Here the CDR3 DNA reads TGTGCCAGCAGCTTCAGGGGGAGCACTGAAGCTTTCTTT. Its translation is CASSFRGSTEAFF.

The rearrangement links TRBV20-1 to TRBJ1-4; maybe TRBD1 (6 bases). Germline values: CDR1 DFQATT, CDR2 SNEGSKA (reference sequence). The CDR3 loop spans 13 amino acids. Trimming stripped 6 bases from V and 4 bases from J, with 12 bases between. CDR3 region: CSAADRNNEKLFF. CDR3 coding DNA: TGCAGTGCCGCCGACAGGAATAATGAAAAACTGTTTTTT.

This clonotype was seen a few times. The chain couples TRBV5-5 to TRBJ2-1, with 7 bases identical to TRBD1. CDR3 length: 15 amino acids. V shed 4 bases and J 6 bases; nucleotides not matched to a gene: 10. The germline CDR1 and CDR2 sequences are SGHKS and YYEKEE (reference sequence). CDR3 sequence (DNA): TGTGCCAGCAGCGGAGGACAGGCGACCCCCAATGAGCAGTTCTTC. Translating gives CASSGGQATPNEQFF. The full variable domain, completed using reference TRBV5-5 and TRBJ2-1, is DAGVTQSPTHLIKTRGQQVTLRCSPISGHKSVSWYQQVLGQGPQFIFQYYEKEERGRGNFPDRFSARQFPNYSSELNVNALLLGDSALYLCASSGGQATPNEQFFGPGTRLTVL.

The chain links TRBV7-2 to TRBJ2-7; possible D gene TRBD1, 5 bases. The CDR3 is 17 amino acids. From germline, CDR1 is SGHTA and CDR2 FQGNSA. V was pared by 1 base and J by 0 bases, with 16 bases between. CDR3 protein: CASSLVTGESASYEQYF. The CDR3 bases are TGTGCCAGCAGCTTAGTTACAGGCGAGAGTGCCTCCTACGAGCAGTACTTC.

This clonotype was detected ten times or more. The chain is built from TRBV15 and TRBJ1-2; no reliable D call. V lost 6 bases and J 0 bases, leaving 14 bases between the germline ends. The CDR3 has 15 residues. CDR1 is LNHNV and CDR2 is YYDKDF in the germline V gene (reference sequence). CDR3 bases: TGTGCCACCAGTCCCGACCCGTTAGCTAACTATGGCTACACCTTC. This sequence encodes CATSPDPLANYGYTF. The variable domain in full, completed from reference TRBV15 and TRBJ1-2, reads DAMVIQNPRYQVTQFGKPVTLSCSQTLNHNVMYWYQQKSSQAPKLLFHYYDKDFNNEADTPDNFQSRRPNTSFCFLDIRSPGLGDTAMYLCATSPDPLANYGYTFGSGTRLTVV.